A selection of T cell receptor beta chains follows, all from one sample in a study of T cell changes during pregnancy in multiple sclerosis. TCRdb's table, derived via immunoSEQ multiplex PCR, lists solely in-frame clones and lacks some. The table includes about 51,000 clones, approximately 94% detected once. The material was CD4+ T cells from peripheral blood mononuclear cells, obtained in the second trimester of pregnancy. The receptor source for this set is a female donor with multiple sclerosis, enrolled in a pregnancy study. The CDR3 runs from the conserved cysteine through the conserved F or W. A D gene is named only where the DNA matches it firmly.

J gene,CDR3 length,V gene,D gene,CDR3 DNA,CDR3 protein
TRBJ1-1,17,TRBV18,TRBD1,TGTGCCAGCTCATCGACAGGGGGCGGAGAGGTGAACACTGAAGCTTTCTTT,CASSSTGGGEVNTEAFF
TRBJ1-1,14,TRBV7-9,.,TGTGCCAGCAGCTCGATCGGGATTAACACTGAAGCTTTCTTT,CASSSIGINTEAFF
TRBJ1-5,15,TRBV7-9,TRBD1,TGTGCCAGCAGCTTCCGGACAGGTCGAAATCAGCCCCAGCATTTT,CASSFRTGRNQPQHF
TRBJ2-1,15,TRBV7-3,TRBD1,TGTGCCAGCAGCGAGACAGGGGGCGCCTACAATGAGCAGTTCTTC,CASSETGGAYNEQFF
TRBJ2-5,15,TRBV4-2,TRBD1,TGTGCCAGCAGCCAAGGTCGGACAGGGGAAGAGACCCAGTACTTC,CASSQGRTGEETQYF
TRBJ1-2,13,TRBV19,.,TGTGCCAGTAGTATAGGCAGGATAGCGGGCTACACCTTC,CASSIGRIAGYTF
TRBJ1-5,15,TRBV9,TRBD1,TGTGCCAGCAGCGTAGCAGGGGGTGGCAATCAGCCCCAGCATTTT,CASSVAGGGNQPQHF
TRBJ2-2,17,TRBV4-1,TRBD1,TGCGCCAGCAGCCTCCGGGACAGGGGGTTGGTGACCGGGGAGCTGTTTTTT,CASSLRDRGLVTGELFF
TRBJ2-7,15,TRBV9,TRBD1,TGTGCCAGCAGCGCTTCGGACAGGGCGTCCTACGAGCAGTACTTC,CASSASDRASYEQYF
TRBJ1-3,16,TRBV7-3,.,TGTGCCAGCAGCTTAGAACCCGGGGTCGCGGGAAACACCATATATTTT,CASSLEPGVAGNTIYF
TRBJ2-5,15,TRBV6-1,TRBD2,TGTGCCAGCAGTGAAGAAGGGAGGGGCCAGGAGACCCAGTACTTC,CASSEEGRGQETQYF
TRBJ1-1,16,TRBV5-4,.,TGTGCCAGCAGCCCCCTGGGAGGTAACATGAACACTGAAGCTTTCTTT,CASSPLGGNMNTEAFF
TRBJ2-1,14,TRBV5-3,.,TGTGCCAGAAGCTTGGCTAGCTCCTACAATGAGCAGTTCTTC,CARSLASSYNEQFF